The rows below give T cell receptor beta chains drawn from one sample of a study of blood T cells in healthy people across ages. TCRdb used MiXCR to reprocess the 5' RACE reads, holding one entry per CDR3 protein. The sample includes roughly 1,300,000 distinct CDR3 sequences, around 55% of them seen just once. Sequencing input: blood. Receptors originate from a man between 18 and 35 years old in good health. Each CDR3 is given with its conserved first and last residue. A D gene is named only where the DNA matches it firmly. Rows give clone size only sometimes, using once, few, many, or a class for an expanded clone.

V gene: TRBV20-1
D gene: TRBD1
J gene: TRBJ1-2
clone size: -
CDR3 protein: CSAPLTTGGYGYTF
CDR3 DNA: TGCAGTGCTCCACTCACGACAGGGGGGTATGGCTACACCTTC

V gene: TRBV29-1
D gene: -
J gene: TRBJ1-2
clone size: -
CDR3 protein: CSVDFGQGNYGYTF
CDR3 DNA: TGCAGCGTTGATTTCGGGCAGGGGAACTATGGCTACACCTTC

V gene: TRBV28
D gene: -
J gene: TRBJ2-5
clone size: -
CDR3 protein: CASSTWGPQETQYF
CDR3 DNA: TGTGCCAGCAGCACTTGGGGGCCTCAAGAGACCCAGTACTTC

V gene: TRBV12-3/TRBV12-4
D gene: TRBD1
J gene: TRBJ2-7
clone size: -
CDR3 protein: CASKLDRLSYEQYF
CDR3 DNA: TGTGCCAGCAAGCTGGACAGGCTCTCCTACGAGCAGTACTTC

V gene: TRBV5-1
D gene: TRBD2
J gene: TRBJ2-4
clone size: few
CDR3 protein: CASEPGGGKNIQYF
CDR3 DNA: TGCGCCAGCGAACCCGGCGGGGGCAAAAACATTCAGTACTTC

V gene: TRBV27
D gene: -
J gene: TRBJ1-6
clone size: once
CDR3 protein: CASSPLGGVRSPLHF
CDR3 DNA: TGTGCCAGCAGTCCTTTGGGTGGAGTACGCTCACCCCTCCACTTT

V gene: TRBV29-1
D gene: TRBD1
J gene: TRBJ2-7
clone size: -
CDR3 protein: CSVQRMAGLTTTGGEQYF
CDR3 DNA: TGCAGCGTCCAAAGGATGGCAGGTTTAACTACTACAGGGGGCGAGCAGTACTTC

V gene: TRBV29-1
D gene: -
J gene: TRBJ2-3
clone size: few
CDR3 protein: CSVEGSDSSTDTQYF
CDR3 DNA: TGCAGCGTTGAAGGGTCGGATTCTAGCACAGATACGCAGTATTTT

V gene: TRBV21-1
D gene: -
J gene: TRBJ2-3
clone size: -
CDR3 protein: CASSIIGDRTDTQYF
CDR3 DNA: TGTGCCAGCAGTATAATCGGGGATCGCACAGATACGCAGTATTTT

V gene: TRBV4-1
D gene: -
J gene: TRBJ1-5
clone size: -
CDR3 protein: CASSRVRGDNQPQHF
CDR3 DNA: TGCGCCAGCAGCCGAGTCCGGGGCGACAATCAGCCCCAGCATTTT

V gene: TRBV29-1
D gene: -
J gene: TRBJ1-2
clone size: -
CDR3 protein: CSVHRTGGYTF
CDR3 DNA: TGCAGCGTTCACCGGACCGGTGGCTACACCTTC

V gene: TRBV29-1
D gene: TRBD2
J gene: TRBJ2-3
clone size: few
CDR3 protein: CSVDWGFGGGATDTQYF
CDR3 DNA: TGCAGCGTTGATTGGGGTTTTGGCGGGGGGGCGACAGATACGCAGTATTTT

V gene: TRBV5-1
D gene: -
J gene: TRBJ1-6
clone size: -
CDR3 protein: CASSLVGSNSPLHF
CDR3 DNA: TGCGCCAGCAGCTTGGTGGGCTCTAATTCACCCCTCCACTTT

V gene: TRBV7-9
D gene: -
J gene: TRBJ1-2
clone size: -
CDR3 protein: CASSSEVFYGYTF
CDR3 DNA: TGTGCCAGCAGCTCAGAAGTGTTCTATGGCTACACCTTC

V gene: TRBV9
D gene: TRBD1
J gene: TRBJ1-6
clone size: once
CDR3 protein: CASSVEDRGNSYNSPLHF
CDR3 DNA: TGTGCCAGCAGCGTAGAGGACAGGGGGAACTCCTATAATTCACCCCTCCACTTT

V gene: TRBV4-1
D gene: -
J gene: TRBJ2-5
clone size: -
CDR3 protein: CASSQEGVLQEETQYF
CDR3 DNA: TGCGCCAGCAGCCAAGAAGGCGTATTACAAGAAGAGACCCAGTACTTC

V gene: TRBV4-1
D gene: TRBD1
J gene: TRBJ1-1
clone size: -
CDR3 protein: CASSLTDREAFF
CDR3 DNA: TGCGCCAGCAGCCTTACGGACAGGGAAGCTTTCTTT

V gene: TRBV4-1
D gene: -
J gene: TRBJ2-3
clone size: -
CDR3 protein: CASSQAAGRSTDTQYF
CDR3 DNA: TGCGCCAGCAGCCAAGCGGCGGGGCGTAGCACAGATACGCAGTATTTT

V gene: TRBV7-2
D gene: TRBD2
J gene: TRBJ2-3
clone size: -
CDR3 protein: CASSPRTSIDTQYF
CDR3 DNA: TGTGCCAGCAGCCCCCGGACTAGCATAGATACGCAGTATTTT

V gene: TRBV10-3
D gene: -
J gene: TRBJ1-5
clone size: -
CDR3 protein: CAIGEYGGAGQPQHF
CDR3 DNA: TGTGCCATCGGGGAGTACGGGGGCGCGGGTCAGCCCCAGCATTTT

V gene: TRBV11-1
D gene: TRBD2
J gene: TRBJ2-1
clone size: -
CDR3 protein: CASSLVRDYSNEQFF
CDR3 DNA: TGTGCCAGCAGCTTAGTTCGGGACTACTCCAATGAGCAGTTCTTC

V gene: TRBV2
D gene: -
J gene: TRBJ2-7
clone size: -
CDR3 protein: CASDPLGSYEQYF
CDR3 DNA: TGTGCCTCCGACCCACTGGGCTCCTACGAGCAGTACTTC

V gene: TRBV20-1
D gene: TRBD2
J gene: TRBJ2-3
clone size: -
CDR3 protein: CSGRLAGGPDTQYF
CDR3 DNA: TGCAGTGGCCGACTAGCGGGAGGTCCGGATACGCAGTATTTT

V gene: TRBV27
D gene: -
J gene: TRBJ2-2
clone size: -
CDR3 protein: CASRWGTNTGELFF
CDR3 DNA: TGTGCCAGCAGATGGGGGACGAACACCGGGGAGCTGTTTTTT

V gene: TRBV29-1
D gene: -
J gene: TRBJ2-5
clone size: few
CDR3 protein: CSGGLGSQTQYF
CDR3 DNA: TGCAGCGGAGGGCTGGGGAGCCAGACCCAGTACTTC

V gene: TRBV7-9
D gene: -
J gene: TRBJ2-7
clone size: -
CDR3 protein: CASSFSPGKNTYEQYF
CDR3 DNA: TGTGCCAGCAGCTTTTCCCCGGGGAAGAACACCTACGAGCAGTACTTC

V gene: TRBV6-6
D gene: -
J gene: TRBJ1-5
clone size: -
CDR3 protein: CASSYRIGADSNQPQHF
CDR3 DNA: TGTGCCAGCAGTTATAGAATTGGGGCAGATAGCAATCAGCCCCAGCATTTT